A selection of T cell receptor beta chains follows, all from one sample in a study of Graves' ophthalmopathy and Graves' hyperthyroidism. TCRdb independently ran MiXCR on the multiplex PCR reads; one entry per CDR3 protein. Of around 660,000 distinct CDR3 sequences listed, roughly two fifths were seen once; the top ten hold around 3.3%. The sample comprised peripheral blood. Receptor source: an adult man with Graves' ophthalmopathy. CDR3s include the opening cysteine and the closing phenylalanine or tryptophan. D genes are given only for firm matches. Clone sizes are given selectively: once, few, many, or a class where the clone is expanded.

cdr3_nt | cdr3_aa | clone_size | v_call | d_call | j_call
TGTGCCAGCAGTTATAGGGGGTCCTATGGCTACACCTTC | CASSYRGSYGYTF | many | TRBV2 | NA | TRBJ1-2
TGTGCCATCAGTGAGACAACCGGGACGTTAACCTACGAGCAGTACTTC | CAISETTGTLTYEQYF | NA | TRBV10-3 | NA | TRBJ2-7
TGTGCCAGCAGCGTAGGAACGGGGGGGCCGGAAGAGACCCAGTACTTC | CASSVGTGGPEETQYF | NA | TRBV9 | TRBD2 | TRBJ2-5
TGTGCCAGCGGCGGGACTAGCGGCTACAATGAGCAGTTCTTC | CASGGTSGYNEQFF | NA | TRBV10-2 | TRBD2 | TRBJ2-1
TGTGCCAGCATAGCCTCCCAGCGGGACACTGAAGCTTTCTTT | CASIASQRDTEAFF | many | TRBV19 | NA | TRBJ1-1
TGTGCCAGCAGTGAAAAGGAACAGGGGGTTGAAAAACTGTTTTTT | CASSEKEQGVEKLFF | many | TRBV2 | TRBD1 | TRBJ1-4
TGTGCCAGCAGCGAGAGATGGACATTTCAAGAGACCCAGTACTTC | CASSERWTFQETQYF | NA | TRBV7-9 | NA | TRBJ2-5
TGCAGTGCTAGGATCGGGACAGGGGACACTGAAGCTTTCTTT | CSARIGTGDTEAFF | NA | TRBV20-1 | TRBD1 | TRBJ1-1
TGCGCCAGCAGCGGGACGGAAGCCTACGAGCATTTT | CASSGTEAYEHF | NA | TRBV5-1 | NA | TRBJ1-5
TGCAGTGCTAGCCGCTCCGACAGGGGATACACTGAAGCTTTCTTT | CSASRSDRGYTEAFF | NA | TRBV20-1 | TRBD1 | TRBJ1-1
TGCAGTGCTAAACCTTACACTGAAGCTTTCTTT | CSAKPYTEAFF | many | TRBV20-1 | NA | TRBJ1-1
TGCAGCGTTGGCGGGACCGGGGGGACAGAACGCACTGAAGCTTTCTTT | CSVGGTGGTERTEAFF | NA | TRBV29-1 | TRBD1 | TRBJ1-1
TGTGCCACCCAATCCGGATGGGTAGCCAAAAACATTCAGTACTTC | CATQSGWVAKNIQYF | NA | TRBV7-9 | NA | TRBJ2-4
TGCGCCAGCAGCCGCCGGTTAGGGCAGAGTGTCGGCACTGAAGCTTTCTTT | CASSRRLGQSVGTEAFF | many | TRBV5-1 | NA | TRBJ1-1
TGTGCCAGCAGTGAAAAGGGCGCGGCCGGGGAGCTGTTTTTT | CASSEKGAAGELFF | once | TRBV25-1 | NA | TRBJ2-2
TGTGCCAGCAGTTCCTCGAGATCGGGGGGGCACGAGCAGTACTTC | CASSSSRSGGHEQYF | NA | TRBV2 | TRBD2 | TRBJ2-7
TGTGCCAGCAGCTTACAGGGGACTAATGGCTACACCTTC | CASSLQGTNGYTF | many | TRBV11-2 | NA | TRBJ1-2
TGTGCCAGCAGTGAAGGGGTTAACTCTGGAAACACCATATATTTT | CASSEGVNSGNTIYF | many | TRBV2 | NA | TRBJ1-3
TGTGCCAGCAGCTTGAGAGGGCCCGGCAATCAGCCCCAGCATTTT | CASSLRGPGNQPQHF | few | TRBV5-6 | NA | TRBJ1-5
TGTGCCAGCAGTTTATTAAATACAGGGGCCACCCGCGAGCAGTACTTC | CASSLLNTGATREQYF | NA | TRBV27 | TRBD1 | TRBJ2-7
TGTGCCAGCAACCCCGGGTGGGGCAATCAGCCCCAGCATTTT | CASNPGWGNQPQHF | many | TRBV5-5 | NA | TRBJ1-5
TGCAGTGCTAGAGATGGACGAAGGTCCTACGAGCAGTACTTC | CSARDGRRSYEQYF | NA | TRBV20-1 | NA | TRBJ2-7
TGTGCCAGCAGCGTAGGTCACAGGGCCATAAACTATGGCTACACCTTC | CASSVGHRAINYGYTF | many | TRBV9 | NA | TRBJ1-2
TGTGCCAGCAGTTCAGCGGCAGATCCAACTAATGAAAAACTGTTTTTT | CASSSAADPTNEKLFF | few | TRBV2 | NA | TRBJ1-4
TGTGCCAGCAGTTACGGACATGGAAAGATCTACGAGCAGTACTTC | CASSYGHGKIYEQYF | NA | TRBV12-3/TRBV12-4 | NA | TRBJ2-7
TGTGCCACCAGCAGCCAAGTTACTCTGGGGCAAGAGACCCAGTACTTC | CATSSQVTLGQETQYF | NA | TRBV15 | NA | TRBJ2-5
TGTGCCAGCAGTGGTCCCTACGAGCAGTACTTC | CASSGPYEQYF | many | TRBV5-1 | NA | TRBJ2-7
TGTGCCAGCAGGGTCTGGACTGGGAGCTCCTACGAGCAGTACTTC | CASRVWTGSSYEQYF | many | TRBV7-2 | NA | TRBJ2-7
TGTGCCAGCAGCGTAGACGTAGGGGAGGGAGGCCACACCTTC | CASSVDVGEGGHTF | once | TRBV9 | NA | TRBJ1-2
TGTGCCAGCAGCGCAGAGGGACTAGCGGGGTCAGATACGCAGTATTTT | CASSAEGLAGSDTQYF | NA | TRBV7-9 | TRBD2 | TRBJ2-3
TGCGCCAGCAGCCAAGACAGGGTTTTTAGCAATCAGCCCCAGCATTTT | CASSQDRVFSNQPQHF | NA | TRBV4-1 | NA | TRBJ1-5
TGTGCCAGTAGTAGGGGGGAAATGAACACTGAAGCTTTCTTT | CASSRGEMNTEAFF | few | TRBV19 | NA | TRBJ1-1
TGTGCCAGCGGTCTCCGGGGAGATAGCGGGGAGCTGTTTTTT | CASGLRGDSGELFF | NA | TRBV12-3/TRBV12-4 | NA | TRBJ2-2
TGTGCCACCAGTGAAACAGGAGGAGAAAAACTGTTTTTT | CATSETGGEKLFF | NA | TRBV10-3 | NA | TRBJ1-4
TGTGCCAGCAGCTTCGGACGGGGGCCCCAAGAGACCCAGTACTTC | CASSFGRGPQETQYF | many | TRBV7-8 | NA | TRBJ2-5
TGTGCCAGCAGCTTGCGGCGGTCCTCCTACGAGCAGTACTTC | CASSLRRSSYEQYF | many | TRBV7-2 | NA | TRBJ2-7
TGTGCCAGCAACCCTAGCGGGGGGGCGTCTTACGAGCAGTACTTC | CASNPSGGASYEQYF | many | TRBV7-2 | TRBD2 | TRBJ2-7
TGTGCCAGCAGTTCTAGGGGAAGCCCTAGCAATCAGCCCCAGCATTTT | CASSSRGSPSNQPQHF | few | TRBV2 | NA | TRBJ1-5
TGCGCCAGCAGGTCATCCGGGACTAGCTATTGGGCGCAAGAGACCCAGTACTTC | CASRSSGTSYWAQETQYF | few | TRBV5-1 | TRBD2 | TRBJ2-5
TGTGCCAGCAGCTTAGGGTGGGGAGGGTCGGAGCTCGCAGATACGCAGTATTTT | CASSLGWGGSELADTQYF | NA | TRBV11-2 | TRBD2 | TRBJ2-3
TGTGCCAGCAGCCAAGAGGAAGGTAAAGGGGCGACTGAAGCTTTCTTT | CASSQEEGKGATEAFF | few | TRBV4-1 | NA | TRBJ1-1
TGTGCCATCAGTGAGCCAGGGACAGAGAAAGCTTTCTTT | CAISEPGTEKAFF | once | TRBV10-3 | TRBD1 | TRBJ1-1
TGTGCCAGCAGCGGTTCCGGGGAGCTGTTTTTT | CASSGSGELFF | many | TRBV2 | NA | TRBJ2-2
TGCAGCGTTGAATCGGTAGCGGACTCCTACGAGCAGTACTTC | CSVESVADSYEQYF | many | TRBV29-1 | NA | TRBJ2-7
TGTGCCAGCAGCCCGGTACGGGGGCCTGAAAAACTGTTTTTT | CASSPVRGPEKLFF | many | TRBV11-2 | NA | TRBJ1-4
TGTGCCAGGGGACAGGGTGGAGAGACCCAGTACTTC | CARGQGGETQYF | NA | TRBV25-1 | TRBD1 | TRBJ2-5
TGTGCCAGTAGTATAGTGGGCGAATCCGGGGAGCTGTTTTTT | CASSIVGESGELFF | NA | TRBV19 | NA | TRBJ2-2
TGTGCCAGCAGCTTATGGGACAGATACACCGGGGAGCTGTTTTTT | CASSLWDRYTGELFF | NA | TRBV13 | TRBD1 | TRBJ2-2
TGTGCCAGCAGCCCCCGACAGGGGTTGGGCTACACCTTC | CASSPRQGLGYTF | many | TRBV3-1 | TRBD1 | TRBJ1-2
TGTGCCATCAGTGGAAGGGACAGGGGAGGAAAACTGTTTTTT | CAISGRDRGGKLFF | NA | TRBV10-3 | TRBD1 | TRBJ1-4
TGCAGTGCTAGAGATCAGCATTTT | CSARDQHF | NA | TRBV20-1 | NA | TRBJ1-5
TGCAGTGCTAGAGATGCCCGGGGGGGTTGGACTGAAGCTTTCTTT | CSARDARGGWTEAFF | NA | TRBV20-1 | NA | TRBJ1-1
TGTGCCAGCAGTGAATCAATAAGGATGAACAATTACTTC | CASSESIRMNNYF | NA | TRBV25-1 | NA | TRBJ2-5
TGCAGTGCTAGAGTCCGGGCAGGGGGCGCGGGGCCTGAAGCTTTCTTT | CSARVRAGGAGPEAFF | NA | TRBV20-1 | TRBD1 | TRBJ1-1
TGTGCCAGCAGTTTCTCACAGGGGGCAGGAGGCTACACCTTC | CASSFSQGAGGYTF | many | TRBV25-1 | TRBD1 | TRBJ1-2